This entry lists 12 T cell receptor beta chains sequenced from one sample in a study of CD8+CD57+ T cells in acquired aplastic anemia. In patients chosen for sequencing, flow cytometry had shown CD8+CD57+ cell expansion. Genomic DNA constituted the template upon which TCR beta VDJ and CDR3 profiling was performed. One entry per CDR3 protein, called by TCRdb with MiXCR from the reads. The sample has under 200,000 distinct CDR3 sequences, 40% to 60% seen once. Material for sequencing was sorted CD4+, CD8+, or CD8+CD57+ T cells (not recorded which) from PBMCs. The receptors shown here come from a human donor with aplastic anemia.

This chain links TRBV15 with TRBJ1-2; no reliable D call. CDR3 length: 17 amino acids. The germline V gene encodes CDR1 LNHNV and CDR2 YYDKDF (reference sequence). V lost 1 base, J lost 5 bases, and 20 bases lay in between. The CDR3 sequence: CATSRAQAEMGIYGYTF. The CDR3 DNA reads as TGTGCCACCAGCAGAGCCCAGGCAGAAATGGGCATTTATGGCTACACCTTC.

V and J are TRBV2 and TRBJ1-2, with no clear D. Germline CDR1 and CDR2: SNHLY and FYNNEI. The CDR3 extends over 14 amino acids. Between the trimmed V and J ends, which lost 4 bases and 8 bases, there was a span of 17 bases. The CDR3 reads CASSVNVEGEGYTF. For the CDR3, the DNA is TGTGCCAGCAGTGTAAACGTTGAGGGCGAGGGCTACACCTTC. Using reference TRBV2 and TRBJ1-2 for the parts outside the CDR3, the full variable domain is EPEVTQTPSHQVTQMGQEVILRCVPISNHLYFYWYRQILGQKVEFLVSFYNNEISEKSEIFDDQFSVERPDGSNFTLKIRSTKLEDSAMYFCASSVNVEGEGYTFGSGTRLTVV.

This chain links TRBV7-2 with TRBJ1-6; D remains unclear. Deletions cut 5 bases from V and 2 bases from J, with 19 bases between. Germline V gives CDR1 SGHTA, CDR2 FQGNSA. The CDR3 covers 18 residues. CDR3 sequence: CASSQEGRPGPYNSPLHF. CDR3 in DNA: TGTGCCAGCAGCCAAGAAGGCAGGCCAGGCCCCTATAATTCACCCCTCCACTTT.

The chain couples TRBV5-1 to TRBJ2-1; D may be TRBD1 (5 bases). Germline CDR1 is SGHRS and CDR2 is YFSETQ. This CDR3 contains 16 residues. Between the trimmed V and J ends, which lost 0 bases and 9 bases, there was a span of 19 bases. CDR3 DNA sequence: TGCGCCAGCAGCTTGGGCCCCCAGGGTGGGGATGGTGAGCAGTTCTTC. Protein product: CASSLGPQGGDGEQFF.

Only a few counts were recorded for this clonotype. One base away lies a much larger clone, so this may be a sequencing read error. This chain joins TRBV5-6 and TRBJ2-7; possibly TRBD2 for D (5 bases). This CDR3 region has 12 residues. From germline, CDR1 is SGHDT and CDR2 YYEEEE. The chain's CDR3 is CASSLTDYEQCF. The CDR3, as DNA: TGTGCCAGCAGCTTAACCGACTACGAGCAGTGCTTC. Drawing the rest from reference TRBV5-6 and TRBJ2-7, the complete variable domain is DAGVTQSPTHLIKTRGQQVTLRCSPKSGHDTVSWYQQALGQGPQFIFQYYEEEERQRGNFPDRFSGHQFPNYSSELNVNALLLGDSALYLCASSLTDYEQCFGPGTRLTVT.

The chain uses TRBV25-1 and TRBJ1-1; D remains ambiguous. The V end was cut by 7 bases, the J end by 2 bases, with 8 bases between. The CDR3 covers 12 residues. Germline-derived CDR1 and CDR2 are MGHDK and SYGVNS. The CDR3, as DNA: TGTGCCAGCACTTATCTCAACACTGAAGCTTTCTTT. It encodes CASTYLNTEAFF.

Many counts were recorded for this clonotype. This chain joins TRBV6-4 and TRBJ1-5; a weak D match, TRBD1 (5 bases). Germline CDR1 is MRHNA and CDR2 is SNTAGT. V was pared by 7 bases and J by 10 bases, with 17 bases between. The CDR3 sequence is 13 residues long. The CDR3 coding sequence is TGTGCCAGCAACCAGGTCGGGGCTCGTCCCCAGCATTTT. Protein sequence: CASNQVGARPQHF.

This chain links TRBV25-1 with TRBJ1-4; TRBD1 is a possible D gene (5 bases). Germline V CDR1 and CDR2: MGHDK, SYGVNS. Deletions cut 1 base from V and 8 bases from J, with 17 bases between. This CDR3 comprises 16 residues. The CDR3 here is CASSESPGTRGEKLFF. The CDR3 nucleotides are TGTGCCAGCAGTGAATCCCCCGGGACGAGAGGGGAAAAACTGTTTTTT.

This chain joins TRBV7-2 and TRBJ1-3; weak D call: TRBD1 (6 bases). In germline, CDR1 is SGHTA, CDR2 FQGNSA. CDR3 length: 15 residues. Between the trimmed V and J ends, which lost 3 bases and 2 bases, there was a span of 11 bases. This CDR3 is CASSFPNRAGNTIYF. For the CDR3, the DNA is TGTGCCAGCAGCTTCCCTAACAGGGCTGGAAACACCATATATTTT.

V is TRBV24-1 and J is TRBJ2-7; the D is unclear. Trimming pared 3 bases from V and 5 bases from J, leaving 16 bases between. The germline V gene has CDR1 KGHDR and CDR2 SFDVKD. There are 15 residues in the CDR3. CDR3 loop: CATSDPSRPLDEQYF. The DNA for the CDR3 is TGTGCCACCAGTGATCCGAGCCGTCCTTTGGACGAGCAGTACTTC.

This clonotype occurred many times. The V call is TRBV9, the J call TRBJ2-7, with D possibly being TRBD2 (5 bases). The CDR3 has 16 residues. Germline V gene sequence: CDR1 SGDLS, CDR2 YYNGEE. The V end lost 0 bases, the J end lost 0 bases, and 13 bases lay between the germline ends. Written as DNA, the CDR3 is TGTGCCAGCAGCGTAGCTCCAAGCGGAGGCTCCTACGAGCAGTACTTC. This translates into CASSVAPSGGSYEQYF.

The CDR3 DNA sequence: TGTGCCAGCAGCGCGGGACAGGGCCATTCACCCCTCCACTTT. Amino acid sequence: CASSAGQGHSPLHF. This rearrangement joins TRBV9 to TRBJ1-6; TRBD1 matches 9 bases. The germline V gene has CDR1 SGDLS and CDR2 YYNGEE. The CDR3 consists of 14 residues. Germline trimming cut 3 bases from V and 8 bases from J; bases unmatched to any gene: 3.